This T cell receptor beta chain derives from a study of blood T cell repertoires in COVID-19 (dated by TCRdb to about 2020). At the level of the whole study: Samples from collaborators originated in the United States, Italy and Spain and spanned both the acute and convalescent phases of COVID-19. Samples were obtained from the ongoing ImmuneRACE study (first 160 participants) and from over a thousand subjects provided by 6 global collaborators. The repertoires were made available in a free public database intended to serve as a resource for research on the immune response to SARS-CoV-2. Sample metadata almost always included a de-identified subject ID, COVID-19 status, age in years and sex. Deeply sampled blood TCRbeta repertoires from subjects exposed to, actively infected with, or recovered from COVID-19 were included in the dataset. Where HLA class I and class II types were available, the types were taken from metadata supplied by the sample provider, not from assay-based typing. The prospective study material was composed of cDNA or gDNA derived from T cells, B-cell-depleted T cells, or PBMCs.

The paper as a whole reports these results and caveats: How much clinical and demographic metadata was included differed by source and by participant, and the metadata was provided uncurated.

As for this clone: What antigen it recognizes has not been identified. No qualities accompany the bases; no much larger clone lies one base away.

TCRbeta CDR3 regions were amplified from genomic DNA using the immunoSEQ Assay, a bias-controlled multiplex PCR. Processing in the source paper ran as follows. The number of nucleated cells in each sample was estimated by amplification of reference gene primers within the assay. Sequence reads were collapsed and filtered to measure the absolute abundance of every unique TCRbeta CDR3 rearrangement. For each sample, productive Simpson clonality was calculated as the square root of Simpson's diversity index across productive rearrangements. TCRdb carries this immuneACCESS record with in-frame sequences only. Its versions omit some clonotypes, under half of them owing to an unresolved V gene in the studies checked, with the rest unexplained. Clonal size and the V and J genes are those of that table, whereas D and trimming came from the DNA. The sample records 180,000 or so clones, over 80% of which are singletons. The top ten clonotypes cover around 4.8% of the sample.

Sequences MDHEN (CDR1) and SYDVKM (CDR2) are obtained from the germline V gene. The CDR3 numbers 14 residues from cysteine through phenylalanine. The kept DNA is CDR3 alone, 42 bases in frame from the first base. The germline V end is reduced by 6 bases and the J end by 4 bases; junction bases left unmatched: 7. In the prospective study, participants were about 18 to 95 years old, resided in about two dozen geographic areas of the United States, and were enrolled through a virtual design. In the prospective study, participants were assigned to cohorts based on the clinical history participants reported in a screening survey and a study questionnaire. ImmuneRACE Cohort 3 recovered participants were defined by two consecutive negative NP/OP PCR tests, healthcare professional clearance, or symptom resolution. In the prospective study, whole blood, serum and a nasopharyngeal or oropharyngeal swab were collected from each participant by mobile phlebotomists. Additional blood draws and questionnaires over a 2-month period could optionally be provided by prospective study participants. Prospective study blood samples were shipped either frozen or at room temperature before DNA extraction.

Material for sequencing was PBMCs or T cells enriched from blood (not recorded which). The chain is assembled from TRBV28 and TRBJ1-1, with TRBD1 identical over 8 junction bases. This sequence originates from a woman between 45 and 65 years old who had recovered from COVID-19. CDR3 loop: CASRTGGESTEAFF. The DNA is TGTGCCAGCAGAACAGGGGGGGAGAGCACTGAAGCTTTCTTT.